The 19 T cell receptor beta chains reported below all come from one sample, sequenced in a study of tumor-infiltrating lymphocytes in primary liver carcinoma. The researchers produced TCR beta cDNA from 400 to 650 ng total RNA with a constant-region primer. The TCR beta library was amplified through three nested multiplex PCR rounds in a modified ARM-PCR procedure. In the first two PCR rounds, TRBV1-TRBV30 forward primers were paired with a C-beta reverse primer, and each round lasted around 10 cycles. TCRdb re-analysed the multiplex PCR reads in MiXCR, keeping a single row per CDR3 protein. The data contain about 180,000 distinct CDR3 sequences, about 60% of them seen just once; the ten biggest clones take up under 75%. Unsorted whole blood supplied the RNA, and germline DNA was extracted too. The sequenced material came from peripheral blood. These receptor sequences come from a man between 40 and 49 years old with primary liver carcinoma and hepatitis B virus infection.

As regards this clonotype: This clone may be a read error of a much larger clone one base away. The chain is built from TRBV4-1 and TRBJ2-1, with 10 positions matching TRBD2. Trimming cost V 8 bases and J 10 bases; bases outside gene matches: 17. Germline V gene lookup returns CDR1 MGHRA and CDR2 YSYEKL. The CDR3 is made up of 16 amino acids. The CDR3 here is CASGGRLAGRVGEQFF. The DNA of the CDR3 is TGCGCCAGCGGCGGCCGACTAGCGGGCAGGGTGGGGGAGCAGTTCTTC.

This clonotype was seen just once. An end of the junction differs from the germline gene, which may be a read error. This chain's CDR3 is CSSSSGSSYEQYF. CDR3 bases: TGTTCCAGCAGTTCGGGAAGCTCCTACGAGCAGTACTTC. This rearrangement joins TRBV12-3 or TRBV12-4 to TRBJ2-7; maybe TRBD2 (5 bases). This CDR3 is 13 amino acids long.

Notes on this clonotype: The junction departs from the called germline gene at one end, perhaps through a read error. This rearrangement joins TRBV6-6 to TRBJ2-2, with D possibly called TRBD1 or TRBD2 (5 bases each). Germline assignment: CDR1 MNHNY and CDR2 SVGAGI (reference sequence). The CDR3 contains 16 residues. CDR3 sequence reads: CASSPGPTSDIGELFF. The CDR3 region has the DNA TGTGCCAGCAGTCCCGGGCCCACTTCGGACATCGGGGAGCTGTTTTTC.

This clonotype was recorded a few times. A read error may be the cause here, since a much bigger clone is one base away. The chain links TRBV11-2 to TRBJ2-1; TRBD2 matches at 9 bases. CDR3 length: 15 amino acids. The trim removed 7 bases at V and 0 bases at J, leaving 4 bases unmatched. Germline loops: CDR1 SGHAT, CDR2 FQNNGV. CDR3 sequence reads: CASITAGGSYNEQFF. The CDR3 DNA sequence: TGTGCCAGCATCACAGCGGGGGGCTCCTACAATGAGCAGTTCTTC.

CDR3: CASSQDPGQPQYF. In DNA form, the CDR3 reads TGTGCCAGCAGCCAAGATCCAGGGCAGCCCCAGTATTTT. The chain carries TRBV4-2 and TRBJ1-5, with a tentative D call TRBD1 (5 bases). Gene TRBJ2-3 matches the end of the DNA better, so the J call may be wrong. CDR3 length equals 13 residues. Germline V gene lookup returns CDR1 LGHNA and CDR2 YNFKEQ.

With regard to this clonotype: The junction shows a germline mismatch at one end, possibly a read error. The chain links TRBV11-2 to TRBJ2-2, with D possibly matching TRBD1 (6 bases). Germline lookup yields CDR1 SGHAT and CDR2 FQNNGV. The CDR3 totals 15 residues. This chain's CDR3 is CASNLRTVNTGELFF. The CDR3 region has the DNA TGTGCCAGCAACTTGAGGACAGTAAACACCGGTGAGCTGTTTTTT.

CDR3 in DNA: TGTGCCAGCAGCGAGCGGTACACCGGGGAGCTGTTTTTT. This translates into CASSERYTGELFF. The chain recombines TRBV2 with TRBJ2-2; weak D call: TRBD2 (5 bases). The V end was cut by 6 bases, the J end by 3 bases, with 8 bases between. Germline-derived CDR1 and CDR2 are SNHLY and FYNNEI. The CDR3 runs 13 residues.

This clonotype was found a few times. The chain recombines TRBV5-6 with TRBJ1-2, with D perhaps matching TRBD1 (6 bases). The CDR3 runs to 12 residues. The germline V gene has CDR1 SGHDT and CDR2 YYEEEE. The germline V and J ends were trimmed by 4 bases and 3 bases, with 7 bases remaining between them. The CDR3 DNA reads TGTGCCAGCAGCCCAGGGGACTATGGCTACACCTTC. As protein: CASSPGDYGYTF.

The table lists this clonotype with a few counts. This chain connects TRBV6-5 to TRBJ1-4; D gene ambiguous. The CDR3 has 13 residues. V lost 2 bases and J lost 7, with 8 bases in between. Looked up from germline, CDR1 is MNHEY and CDR2 is SVGAGI. For the CDR3, the DNA is TGTGCCAGCAGTTACAGGGAAAGTGAAAAACTGTTTTTT. This encodes CASSYRESEKLFF.

The gene calls are TRBV11-2 and TRBJ1-1; tentatively, D is TRBD1 (5 bases). Trimming cost V 6 bases and J 5 bases, with 16 bases left between them. The CDR3 spans 14 residues. Germline V CDR1 and CDR2: SGHAT, FQNNGV. CDR3 DNA: TGTGCCAGCAGACTCGGGGCGGGGAAAACTGAAGCTTTCTTT. This translates into CASRLGAGKTEAFF.

The chain uses TRBV28 and TRBJ2-4; weak D call: TRBD2 (6 bases). The CDR3 contains 14 residues. Trimming stripped 6 bases from V and 8 bases from J, with 17 bases between. The germline CDR1 and CDR2 sequences are MDHEN and SYDVKM. CDR3 nucleotides: TGTGCCAGCAGGGATACGGGGGTGGGTGACATTCAGTACTTC. This gives the protein CASRDTGVGDIQYF. Together with reference TRBV28 and TRBJ2-4, the CDR3 gives the full variable domain: DVKVTQSSRYLVKRTGEKVFLECVQDMDHENMFWYRQDPGLGLRLIYFSYDVKMKEKGDIPEGYSVSREKKERFSLILESASTNQTSMYLCASRDTGVGDIQYFGAGTRLSVL.

As regards this clonotype: A read error may account for a junction end that differs from germline. The chain has TRBV5-1 and TRBJ1-6; D is unclear. The CDR3 length is 14 residues. The V gene's germline CDR1 is SGHRS and CDR2 YFSETQ. The CDR3 DNA reads as TGCGCCAGAAGCTTGTTGGCAGGAGGCTCACCCCTCCACTTT. It codes for CARSLLAGGSPLHF.

This clonotype was picked up one time. This rearrangement joins TRBV6-6 to TRBJ2-5; D is unclear. CDR3 size: 12 residues. Germline values: CDR1 MNHNY, CDR2 SVGAGI (reference sequence). Trimming took 0 bases from V and 5 from J, leaving 4 bases between them. The CDR3 reads CASSYSPETQYF. CDR3 coding DNA: TGTGCCAGCAGTTACTCCCCGGAGACCCAGTACTTC.

The chain links TRBV6-2 or TRBV6-3 to TRBJ1-2; D remains ambiguous. V lost 2 bases, J lost 8 bases, and 18 bases lay in between. There are 15 residues in the CDR3. Germline CDR1 and CDR2: MNHEY and SVGEGT. Here the CDR3 DNA reads TGTGCCAGCAGTTACACCGACCGAGCCGGTATGGGCTACACCTTC. It yields the protein CASSYTDRAGMGYTF.

As regards this clonotype: A clone one base away is much larger, so this may be a read error. V gene TRBV5-1 combines with J gene TRBJ2-4; possible D gene TRBD2, 6 bases. CDR3 length: 14 residues. Germline V gene lookup returns CDR1 SGHRS and CDR2 YFSETQ. CDR3 protein: CVSSSGTPGDIQYF. In DNA, the CDR3 is TGCGTCAGCAGCTCTGGTACGCCGGGGGACATTCAGTACTTC.

Regarding this clonotype: The junction differs from germline at one of its ends, possibly a read error. The rearrangement links TRBV4-1 to TRBJ2-5; TRBD1 might be the D (6 bases). Per germline, CDR1 MGHRA and CDR2 YSYEKL. The length of the CDR3 is 13 residues. CDR3: CASSRTGPETRYF. CDR3 DNA sequence: TGCGCCAGCAGCCGAACAGGGCCTGAGACCCGGTACTTC.

This clonotype has a single count. At one end the junction does not follow the germline gene, possibly because of a read error. The rearrangement links TRBV7-9 to TRBJ1-1; D gene ambiguous. The germline CDR1 and CDR2 sequences are SEHNR and FQNEAQ (reference sequence). The CDR3 totals 14 residues. The CDR3 nucleotides are TGTGCCAGCAGCTTAGCCGGGGTGAAGACTGAAGCTTTCTTT. This translates into CASSLAGVKTEAFF. Based on the CDR3 plus reference TRBV7-9 and TRBJ1-1, the full variable domain is DTGVSQNPRHKITKRGQNVTFRCDPISEHNRLYWYRQTLGQGPEFLTYFQNEAQLEKSRLLSDRFSAERPKGSFSTLEIQRTEQGDSAMYLCASSLAGVKTEAFFGQGTRLTVV.

The rearrangement joins TRBV30 to TRBJ2-5, with TRBD2 matching over 9 bases. V gave up 0 bases and J gave up 5 bases; unmatched junction bases: 7. In germline, CDR1 is GTSNPN, CDR2 SVGIG (reference sequence). CDR3 length equals 15 residues. For the CDR3, the DNA is TGTGCCTGGAGTGTACGCGGGAGGGTCCTGGAGACCCAGTACTTC. Protein sequence: CAWSVRGRVLETQYF.

This clonotype has only a few counts. The chain uses TRBV6-2 or TRBV6-3 and TRBJ2-7, with 7 positions matching TRBD1. This CDR3 spans 14 amino acids. Germline V gene data show CDR1 as MNHEY and CDR2 as SVGEGT. Trimming cost V 4 bases and J 4 bases; bases outside gene matches: 7. This chain's CDR3 is CASSSDRVSYEQYF. The CDR3 nucleotides read TGTGCCAGCAGTTCAGACAGGGTGTCGTACGAGCAGTACTTC.